Below are 19 T cell receptor beta chains sequenced from a single sample in a study of monozygotic twins with inflammatory bowel disease. TCRdb re-called the 5' RACE reads, yielding one record per CDR3 amino acid sequence without DNA. Recorded for this sample: around 200,000 distinct CDR3 sequences. Material for sequencing was blood. The receptors come from a human donor with ulcerative colitis or Crohn's disease, or a healthy co-twin of an affected twin (not recorded which).

J is TRBJ2-5 and V is TRBV20-1; TCRdb's D call of TRBD2 is untestable without DNA. In germline, CDR1 is DFQATT, CDR2 SNEGSKA (reference sequence). The CDR3 contains 14 residues. The CDR3: CSARAGLLKETQYF.

V gene TRBV6-1 combines with J gene TRBJ2-5; as DNA is missing, the TRBD1 call by TCRdb cannot be tested. This CDR3 spans 16 amino acids. Germline CDR1 MNHNS, CDR2 SASEGT. The CDR3 spells CASSEGGSGRGETQYF.

This chain's CDR3 is CASSLQGSYQPQHF. The J gene is TRBJ1-5, the V gene TRBV6-6; TCRdb picks TRBD1, but there is no DNA to check that call. The CDR3 loop spans 14 amino acids. CDR1 is MNHNY, CDR2 SVGAGI, per germline (reference sequence).

V gene TRBV12-3 or TRBV12-4 combines with J gene TRBJ2-3; TCRdb indicates TRBD1, and absent DNA this call remains unverified. There are 15 residues in the CDR3. CDR3 sequence reads: CASSSWGGVTDTQYF.

CDR3 loop: CASSLSGGINEQFF. The chain links TRBV11-2 to TRBJ2-1; absent DNA, TCRdb's TRBD2 call cannot be checked. Germline V gene data show CDR1 as SGHAT and CDR2 as FQNNGV. This CDR3 contains 14 residues. Full variable domain (remainder filled in from reference TRBV11-2 and TRBJ2-1): EAGVAQSPRYKIIEKRQSVAFWCNPISGHATLYWYQQILGQGPKLLIQFQNNGVVDDSQLPKDRFSAERLKGVDSTLKIQPAKLEDSAVYLCASSLSGGINEQFFGPGTRLTVL.

The chain is built from TRBV18 and TRBJ1-5; absent DNA, TCRdb's TRBD1 call cannot be checked. The V gene's germline CDR1 is KGHSH and CDR2 LQKENI. This CDR3 is built from 15 residues. CDR3 in amino acids: CASSGTAGSNQPQHF.

The rearrangement uses TRBV7-8 and TRBJ1-4; TCRdb indicates TRBD1, and absent DNA this call remains unverified. The germline V gene encodes CDR1 SGHVS and CDR2 FQNEAQ. The CDR3 contains 15 residues. The CDR3 loop is CASSRRRGSDEKLFF.

This chain links TRBV24-1 with TRBJ2-1; TCRdb's assignment of TRBD2 cannot be checked, as there is no DNA. This CDR3 is 17 amino acids long. The germline CDR1 and CDR2 sequences are KGHDR and SFDVKD. The CDR3 region is CATSDATSGGASHEQFF.

This sequence joins TRBV11-1 and TRBJ2-7; absent DNA, TCRdb's TRBD1 call cannot be checked. This CDR3 spans 16 amino acids. CDR1 is SGHAT and CDR2 is FQDESV in the germline V gene (reference sequence). The CDR3 sequence: CASSSSSGTGLYEQYF.

CDR3 in amino acids: CASSFRRQYQETQYF. The gene calls are TRBV5-6 and TRBJ2-5. Germline V gene sequence: CDR1 SGHDT, CDR2 YYEEEE. This CDR3 is built from 15 residues.

The gene calls are TRBV18 and TRBJ2-1; TCRdb outputs TRBD1, but without DNA this stays unchecked. The CDR3 is made up of 12 amino acids. CDR1 is KGHSH and CDR2 is LQKENI in the germline V gene. CDR3 loop: CASSPLGQGRFF.

V and J are TRBV12-3 or TRBV12-4 and TRBJ1-2; TCRdb reports TRBD1, a call that lacks DNA to check it against. The CDR3 loop spans 12 amino acids. Here the CDR3 reads CASSYTGVGYTF.

V gene TRBV6-1 combines with J gene TRBJ1-1. CDR1 is MNHNS and CDR2 is SASEGT in the germline V gene. The CDR3 length is 13 residues. CDR3 amino acids: CASRAAGNTEAFF.

V usage is TRBV5-1 and J usage is TRBJ2-7; without DNA, the TCRdb call of TRBD1 cannot be checked. The CDR3 length is 16 residues. The germline V gene encodes CDR1 SGHRS and CDR2 YFSETQ. CDR3 amino acids: CASSPSLGQNSYEQYF.

This chain uses TRBV20-1 with TRBJ2-3; the TCRdb D gene call, TRBD2, has no DNA to confirm it. CDR1 DFQATT and CDR2 SNEGSKA come from the germline V gene (reference sequence). This CDR3 is built from 17 residues. CDR3 loop: CSASSGWRGSFTDTQYF.

This rearrangement joins TRBV5-1 to TRBJ2-3. In germline, CDR1 is SGHRS, CDR2 YFSETQ. The CDR3 sequence is 12 residues long. Here the CDR3 reads CASSLEADTQYF. The variable domain in full, completed from reference TRBV5-1 and TRBJ2-3, reads KAGVTQTPRYLIKTRGQQVTLSCSPISGHRSVSWYQQTPGQGLQFLFEYFSETQRNKGNFPGRFSGRQFSNSRSEMNVSTLELGDSALYLCASSLEADTQYFGPGTRLTVL.

J is TRBJ1-5 and V is TRBV24-1; TCRdb's assignment of TRBD1 cannot be checked, as there is no DNA. Germline CDR1 KGHDR, CDR2 SFDVKD. This CDR3 has 14 amino acids. The CDR3 here is CATSVGTGDQPQHF.

This chain connects TRBV6-5 to TRBJ2-7; the TCRdb call, TRBD2, lacks DNA for checking. The CDR3 is made up of 16 amino acids. Germline lookup yields CDR1 MNHEY and CDR2 SVGAGI. CDR3 amino acids: CASSYSGIRTIYEQYF.

This chain connects TRBV5-1 to TRBJ1-1. CDR1 and CDR2 (germline): SGHRS, YFSETQ. The CDR3 is 14 amino acids. The CDR3 protein is CASSLQAVNTEAFF.